This entry lists 18 T cell receptor beta chains sequenced from one sample in a study of T-cell memory formation after mild COVID-19 (dated by TCRdb to the early 2020s). The library was obtained by 5' RACE. The sequencer listed for this sample is Illumina NovaSeq 6000. In-frame beta chains were kept once TCRdb had trimmed the public reads at Q25 with fastp and called clones with MiXCR. For every CDR3 protein sequence, its rows merge into one entry that carries the most common genes and DNA. For this sample there are 150,000 to 200,000 distinct CDR3 sequences; 14% appear just once. Together, the top ten hold roughly 13% of the sample. Input material: PBMCs or a T cell subset sorted from them (not recorded which). The receptors come from an adult woman who had mild COVID-19 (a few samples of this study predate the infection). The sample titles of this study are shuffled in the database, so cell type and time point are left out; the donor was told from shared clones.

The J gene is TRBJ1-1, the V gene TRBV6-6; D remains unclear. CDR3 length equals 17 residues. V shed 2 bases and J shed 0 bases, with 16 bases lying between them. The germline gives CDR1 MNHNY, CDR2 SVGAGI (reference sequence). The CDR3: CASSYPRPGPMNTEAFF. The CDR3 nucleotides are TGTGCCAGCAGTTACCCTAGGCCGGGTCCAATGAACACTGAAGCTTTCTTT.

V and J are TRBV7-9 and TRBJ1-2; D gene ambiguous. V was trimmed by 5 bases and J by 6 bases, leaving 19 bases between them. This CDR3 comprises 15 residues. Germline CDR1 SEHNR, CDR2 FQNEAQ (reference sequence). Written as DNA, the CDR3 is TGTGCCAGCAGCGCCTACAGTGTAGGGAGCGATGGCTACACCTTC. It encodes CASSAYSVGSDGYTF.

The gene calls are TRBV5-5 and TRBJ2-2, with 9 bases fitting TRBD1. From germline, CDR1 is SGHKS and CDR2 YYEKEE (reference sequence). The length of the CDR3 is 14 residues. With 4 bases clipped from V and 6 bases from J, the junction kept 4 bases outside the gene matches. This chain's CDR3 is CASSNGQGPGELFF. CDR3 DNA sequence: TGTGCCAGCAGCAACGGACAGGGGCCCGGGGAGCTGTTTTTT.

This clonotype has at least ten counts. The rearrangement links TRBV7-6 to TRBJ2-7, with 7 bases lining up with TRBD2. V lost 0 bases and J lost 6; bases outside the gene matches: 5. Germline loops: CDR1 SGHVS, CDR2 FNYEAQ. This CDR3 has 14 residues. CDR3 DNA: TGTGCCAGCAGCTTAGCGCCGGGACTACTCGAGCAGTACTTC. Amino acids: CASSLAPGLLEQYF.

This clonotype was seen only a few times. The chain employs TRBV20-1 and TRBJ1-1; D is uncertain. The CDR3 length is 14 residues. The V gene's germline CDR1 is DFQATT and CDR2 SNEGSKA (reference sequence). The ends were cut back, 1 base at V and 3 bases at J, with 12 bases in the middle. Here the CDR3 DNA reads TGCAGTGCTAGAGTAAGAGGTGGCTACACTGAAGCTTTCTTT. This sequence encodes CSARVRGGYTEAFF.

This clonotype has just one count. V gene TRBV7-2 combines with J gene TRBJ1-2; D perhaps matches TRBD1 (5 bases). This CDR3 has 15 amino acids. The V gene's germline CDR1 is SGHTA and CDR2 FQGNSA. Trimming cost V 1 base and J 2 bases, with 11 bases left between them. The CDR3 DNA reads as TGTGCCAGCAGCTTAGACGCTGGGGCCAACTATGGCTACACCTTC. Amino acid sequence: CASSLDAGANYGYTF.

In its sample, this clonotype was seen a few times. CDR3: CASSNRDRAYEQYF. In DNA, the CDR3 is TGTGCCAGCAGCAACCGGGACAGGGCTTACGAGCAGTACTTC. The chain couples TRBV5-4 to TRBJ2-7, with 9 bases that match TRBD1. V was clipped by 4 bases and J by 4 bases; unmatched bases: 6. Germline CDR1 reads SGHNT; CDR2 reads YYREEE (reference sequence). This CDR3 region has 14 residues.

This clonotype has just a few counts. The V call is TRBV9, the J call TRBJ2-2; D is ambiguous. CDR3 length: 13 residues. Trimming took off 0 bases at V and 7 bases at J, with 7 bases between the two ends. Germline CDR1 reads SGDLS; CDR2 reads YYNGEE. CDR3 coding DNA: TGTGCCAGCAGCGTAGGGTCCGGCGGGGAGCTGTTTTTT. Amino acids: CASSVGSGGELFF.

V and J are TRBV3-1 and TRBJ2-3; weak D call: TRBD2 (5 bases). CDR1 is LGHDT and CDR2 is YNNKEL in the germline V gene (reference sequence). V was shortened by 6 bases and J by 2 bases, with 15 bases between the two germline ends. There are 15 residues in the CDR3. The CDR3 spells CASSKRQRTTDTQYF. Written as DNA, the CDR3 is TGTGCCAGCAGTAAGAGGCAGCGGACCACAGATACGCAGTATTTT.

This clonotype turned up a few times. The rearrangement joins TRBV20-1 to TRBJ1-5; D is unresolved. The germline gives CDR1 DFQATT, CDR2 SNEGSKA (reference sequence). CDR3 length equals 12 residues. Trimming took 0 bases from V and 3 from J, leaving 3 bases between them. CDR3 sequence reads: CSARDNNQPQHF. CDR3 DNA sequence: TGCAGTGCTAGAGATAACAATCAGCCCCAGCATTTT.

Only a few counts were recorded for this clonotype. The chain has TRBV6-2 or TRBV6-3 and TRBJ2-7, with 14 bases lining up with TRBD2. Germline assignment: CDR1 MNHEY and CDR2 SVGEGT. Unmatched junction bases numbered 12, after V lost 5 bases and J lost 3 bases. The CDR3 length is 18 residues. In DNA, the CDR3 is TGTGCCAGCAGTACCTATGAGACTAGCGGGAGGGAGGACTACGAGCAGTACTTC. Translation gives CASSTYETSGREDYEQYF.

CDR3 nucleotides: TGTGCCAGCAGTCCTAGGGGGGCGGGGAAACTGTTTTTT. This sequence encodes CASSPRGAGKLFF. This chain uses TRBV12-3 or TRBV12-4 with TRBJ1-4, with D perhaps TRBD1 (6 bases). V lost 5 bases and J 11 bases, leaving 15 bases between the germline ends. The CDR3 has 13 residues.

This clonotype was seen a few times. The chain combines TRBV12-3 or TRBV12-4 with TRBJ2-7; D uncertain. Trimming left V 2 bases short and J 6 bases short, with 2 bases between. This CDR3 is built from 10 residues. The CDR3 DNA is TGTGCCAGCAGTTTACCCGAGCAGTACTTC. It codes for CASSLPEQYF.

The chain joins TRBV25-1 to TRBJ2-6; TRBD2 agrees at 10 bases. J lost 0 bases, V lost 8 bases, and 10 bases had no gene match. The V gene's germline CDR1 is MGHDK and CDR2 SYGVNS. The CDR3 sequence is 18 residues long. The CDR3 nucleotides are TGTGCCAGCGGAAGTAGCGGGGGGCCCCACTCTGGGGCCAACGTCCTGACTTTC. Translation: CASGSSGGPHSGANVLTF.

This sequence joins TRBV10-3 and TRBJ1-2, with a weak D call TRBD1 (5 bases). In germline, CDR1 is ENHRY, CDR2 SYGVKD. Trimming shortened V by 2 bases and J by 1 base, and 14 bases separated the two germline ends. The CDR3 contains 16 residues. The chain's CDR3 is CAISERSGQGNYGYTF. DNA for the CDR3: TGTGCCATCAGTGAGAGGTCTGGTCAGGGTAACTATGGCTACACCTTC.

This clonotype was recorded at least ten times. The genes are TRBV3-1 and TRBJ2-3; D is uncertain. This CDR3 has 14 amino acids. CDR1 LGHDT and CDR2 YNNKEL come from the germline V gene (reference sequence). Trimming removed 0 bases from V and 4 bases from J, with 8 bases in between. The CDR3 coding sequence is TGTGCCAGCAGCCAAGATTTCCTAGCAGATACGCAGTATTTT. It yields the protein CASSQDFLADTQYF.

The chain has TRBV7-6 and TRBJ2-2; 7 nucleotides match TRBD1. Trimming at V came to 1 base and at J to 3 bases, leaving 8 bases not matched to a gene. Per germline, CDR1 SGHVS and CDR2 FNYEAQ. CDR3 length equals 17 residues. CDR3 region: CASSLVPPTGDTGELFF. The CDR3 nucleotides are TGTGCCAGCAGCTTAGTACCCCCTACAGGGGACACCGGGGAGCTGTTTTTT.

The V and J genes are TRBV3-1 and TRBJ1-1; D remains ambiguous. V was shortened by 4 bases and J by 2 bases, with 11 bases between the two germline ends. The CDR3 contains 14 residues. Germline CDR1 reads LGHDT; CDR2 reads YNNKEL (reference sequence). In DNA, the CDR3 is TGTGCCAGCAGCCCATACGGGATAAACACTGAAGCTTTCTTT. Its protein product is CASSPYGINTEAFF.